This entry concerns a single TCR beta chain. This sample is part of a study of blood T cell repertoires in COVID-19. Study background: Samples taken during acute and convalescent COVID-19 were collected in the United States, Italy and Spain. Sources were T cells, B-cell-depleted T cells, or PBMCs; the material itself was cDNA or gDNA.

Authors' data handling: Cell counts per sample came from amplifying reference gene primers. Clones were read by immunoSEQ multiplex PCR, and TCRdb kept only the in-frame ones, dropping some. The V and J calls and clone size were taken over from that table, and D and trimming were inferred from the DNA. Of roughly 210,000 clones in the sample, around 84% were seen once. The length of the CDR3 is 16 residues. Germline V gives CDR1 SGHRS, CDR2 YFSETQ. The V and J ends lost 4 bases and 6 bases respectively, with 23 bases between them. The chain recombines TRBV5-1 with TRBJ2-7; tentatively, D is TRBD2 (7 bases). Sequencing was performed on peripheral blood. This clonotype originated in an elderly woman with COVID-19, enrolled during active disease. The DNA for the CDR3 is TGCGCCAGCAGCCCCAGAGTGAGGGGGGGTCGATCCGAGCAGTACGTC. This sequence encodes CASSPRVRGGRSEQYV.